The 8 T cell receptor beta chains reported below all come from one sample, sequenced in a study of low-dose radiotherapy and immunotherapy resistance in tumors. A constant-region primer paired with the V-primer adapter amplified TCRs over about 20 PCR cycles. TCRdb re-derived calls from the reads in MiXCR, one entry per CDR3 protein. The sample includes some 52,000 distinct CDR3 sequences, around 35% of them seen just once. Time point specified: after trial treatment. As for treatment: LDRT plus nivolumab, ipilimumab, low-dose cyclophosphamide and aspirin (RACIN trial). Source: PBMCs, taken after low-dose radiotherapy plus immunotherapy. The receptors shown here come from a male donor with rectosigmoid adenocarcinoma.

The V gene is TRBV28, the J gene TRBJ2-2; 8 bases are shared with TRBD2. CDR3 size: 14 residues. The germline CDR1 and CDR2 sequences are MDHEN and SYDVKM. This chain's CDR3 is CDSSSGTSLRELFF. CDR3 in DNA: TGTGATAGCAGTTCCGGGACTAGTCTCCGGGAGCTGTTTTTT.

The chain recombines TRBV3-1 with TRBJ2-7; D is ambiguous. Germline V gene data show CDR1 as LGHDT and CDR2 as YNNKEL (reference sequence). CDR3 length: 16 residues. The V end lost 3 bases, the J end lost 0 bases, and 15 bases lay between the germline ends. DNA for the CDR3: TGTGCCAGCAGCCAGGTAACAGTATCCAGCTCCTACGAGCAGTACTTC. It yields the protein CASSQVTVSSSYEQYF.

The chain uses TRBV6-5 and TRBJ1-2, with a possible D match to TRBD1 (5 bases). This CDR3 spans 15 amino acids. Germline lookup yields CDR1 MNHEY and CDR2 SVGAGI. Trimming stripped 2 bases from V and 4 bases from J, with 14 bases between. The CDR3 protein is CASSYGGTGAYGYTF. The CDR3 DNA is TGTGCCAGCAGTTACGGGGGAACAGGAGCCTATGGCTACACCTTC.

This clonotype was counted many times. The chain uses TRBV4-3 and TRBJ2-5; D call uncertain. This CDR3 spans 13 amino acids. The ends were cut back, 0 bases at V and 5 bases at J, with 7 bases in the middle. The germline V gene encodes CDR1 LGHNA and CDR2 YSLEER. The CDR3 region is CASSQDVMETQYF. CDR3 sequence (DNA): TGCGCCAGCAGCCAAGATGTAATGGAGACCCAGTACTTC.

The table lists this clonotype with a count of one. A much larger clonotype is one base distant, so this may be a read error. For the CDR3, the DNA is TGTGCCTTAGTCGGACAGCCCCAAGAGACCCAGTACTTC. The encoded protein is CALVGQPQETQYF. The chain joins TRBV7-7 to TRBJ2-5, with TRBD1 as a possible D gene (6 bases). The CDR3 is made up of 13 amino acids. Germline assignment: CDR1 SSHAT and CDR2 FNYEAQ (reference sequence). V lost 11 bases to trimming and J lost 1 base, with 14 bases between them.

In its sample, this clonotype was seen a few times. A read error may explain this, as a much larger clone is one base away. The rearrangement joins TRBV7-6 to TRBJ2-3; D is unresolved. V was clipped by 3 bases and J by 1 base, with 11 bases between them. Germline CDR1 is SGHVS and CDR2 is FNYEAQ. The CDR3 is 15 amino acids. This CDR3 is CASSFRERCTDTQYF. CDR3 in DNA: TGTGCCAGCAGCTTTAGGGAACGCTGCACAGATACGCAGTATTTT.

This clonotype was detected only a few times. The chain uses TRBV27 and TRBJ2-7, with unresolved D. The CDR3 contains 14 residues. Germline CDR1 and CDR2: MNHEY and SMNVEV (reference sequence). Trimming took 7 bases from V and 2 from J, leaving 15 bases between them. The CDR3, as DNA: TGTGCCAGCACCCGCCCGGTGGGCACCTACGAGCAGTACTTC. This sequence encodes CASTRPVGTYEQYF.

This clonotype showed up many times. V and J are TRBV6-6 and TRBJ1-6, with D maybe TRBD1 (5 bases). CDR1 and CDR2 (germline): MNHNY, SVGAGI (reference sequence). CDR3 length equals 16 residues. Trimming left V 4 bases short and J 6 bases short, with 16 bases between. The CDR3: CASSFAGGGINSPLHF. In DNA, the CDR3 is TGTGCCAGCAGTTTCGCCGGGGGGGGGATTAATTCACCCCTCCACTTT.